These T cell receptor beta chains were read from a single sample in a study of spatial heterogeneity in lung cancer. TCRdb called the 5' RACE reads again in MiXCR, with one record for every CDR3 protein. In the table there are 15,000 to 20,000 distinct CDR3 sequences, 6.5% of which are singletons. The starting material was lung tumor tissue, obtained at surgery. All receptors come from a female donor with early-stage non-small cell lung cancer. Both conserved end residues are part of each CDR3. D genes are given only for firm matches. Clone size is given for some rows only: seen once, a few or many times, or a class if the clone is expanded.

d_call j_call clone_size v_call cdr3_aa cdr3_nt
- TRBJ2-5 - TRBV7-3 CASSLSLGAGQETQYF TGTGCCAGCAGCTTATCTCTAGGGGCGGGACAAGAGACCCAGTACTTC
- TRBJ1-1 medium-sized TRBV28 CASSLYEGGFPSEAFF TGTGCCAGCAGTTTATATGAGGGCGGATTCCCGAGTGAAGCTTTCTTT
- TRBJ2-7 many TRBV5-5 CASTRRYEQYF TGTGCCAGCACCCGCCGGTACGAGCAGTACTTC
TRBD1 TRBJ2-1 many TRBV27 CASSRVKEGAREQFF TGTGCCAGCAGCCGGGTGAAAGAGGGGGCTAGGGAGCAGTTCTTC
TRBD2 TRBJ2-7 many TRBV4-3 CASSALAGYYEQYF TGCGCCAGCAGTGCCCTAGCGGGGTACTACGAGCAGTACTTC
- TRBJ2-7 few TRBV5-1 CASSLGPSSYEQYF TGCGCCAGCAGCTTAGGACCGAGCTCCTACGAGCAGTACTTC
- TRBJ2-7 few TRBV20-1 CSARGFGGVSYEQYF TGCAGTGCTAGAGGGTTTGGTGGGGTCTCCTACGAGCAGTACTTC
- TRBJ2-3 many TRBV10-3 CATNRASTDTQYF TGTGCCACCAACAGGGCTAGCACAGATACGCAGTATTTT
- TRBJ2-3 many TRBV10-2 CASSEPGRGTDTQYF TGCGCCAGCAGTGAACCGGGACGTGGCACAGATACGCAGTATTTT
- TRBJ1-2 many TRBV7-2 CASSRDGTNYGYTF TGTGCCAGCAGCCGGGACGGTACTAACTATGGCTACACCTTC
- TRBJ2-7 many TRBV20-1 CSARDWRISTYEQYF TGCAGTGCTAGAGATTGGCGGATATCGACCTACGAGCAGTACTTC
- TRBJ2-1 many TRBV6-5 CASSYSMFSWPDEQFF TGTGCCAGCAGTTACTCGATGTTTAGCTGGCCGGATGAGCAGTTCTTC
- TRBJ2-1 many TRBV12-3/TRBV12-4 CASSLLTYNEQFF TGTGCCAGCAGTTTATTGACATACAATGAGCAGTTCTTC
- TRBJ2-5 many TRBV7-6 CASSSRAGETQYF TGTGCCAGCAGCTCCAGGGCCGGGGAGACCCAGTACTTC
- TRBJ2-3 many TRBV7-2 CASSSTMSTDTQYF TGTGCCAGCAGCTCCACTATGAGCACAGATACGCAGTATTTT
- TRBJ2-5 many TRBV20-1 CSAQNGFTQETQYF TGCAGTGCTCAAAACGGGTTTACACAAGAGACCCAGTACTTC
- TRBJ2-1 many TRBV14 CASSQDVFRNEQFF TGTGCCAGCAGCCAAGATGTTTTCCGCAATGAGCAGTTCTTC
- TRBJ2-2 few TRBV30 CACSGDANTGELFF TGTGCCTGTTCTGGGGACGCGAACACCGGGGAGCTGTTTTTT
TRBD1 TRBJ1-5 many TRBV6-6 CASRGQGAGQPQHF TGTGCCAGCAGGGGACAGGGGGCAGGTCAGCCCCAGCATTTT
- TRBJ2-5 many TRBV30 CAWSVSARETQYF TGTGCCTGGAGTGTTTCCGCGCGTGAGACCCAGTACTTC
- TRBJ1-1 many TRBV30 CAFRSRTATPEAFF TGTGCCTTCCGAAGCCGGACAGCTACCCCTGAAGCTTTCTTT
TRBD2 TRBJ2-1 many TRBV29-1 CSVRLTSQYTYNEQFF TGCAGCGTTAGACTGACTAGCCAGTATACCTACAATGAGCAGTTCTTC
- TRBJ1-2 many TRBV20-1 CSARDRYGYTF TGCAGTGCTAGGGACCGCTATGGCTACACCTTC
- TRBJ1-4 many TRBV11-2 CASSIRQQTNEKLFF TGTGCCAGCAGCATACGACAGCAAACTAATGAAAAACTGTTTTTT
TRBD1 TRBJ1-3 many TRBV7-9 CASTSDRGGNTIYF TGTGCCAGCACCTCTGACAGGGGCGGAAACACCATATATTTT
- TRBJ2-3 few TRBV10-2 CASGGTVIDTQYF TGCGCCAGCGGAGGGACTGTAATAGATACGCAGTATTTT
TRBD2 TRBJ2-1 many TRBV11-1 CASRTSGRAFGEQFF TGTGCCAGCAGGACTAGCGGGAGGGCCTTCGGTGAGCAGTTCTTC
- TRBJ1-2 - TRBV7-2 CASSYGQNPNCGCTF TGTGCCAGCAGCTATGGACAGAACCCTAACTGTGGCTGCACCTTC
TRBD1 TRBJ2-7 many TRBV10-3 CAISSGTGLDEQYF TGTGCCATCAGTTCCGGGACAGGGCTCGACGAGCAGTACTTC
- TRBJ2-5 many TRBV7-9 CASSLQGILSRETQYF TGTGCCAGCAGCTTACAAGGGATATTGTCTCGGGAGACCCAGTACTTC
- TRBJ2-7 - TRBV10-3 CACRTNTYEQYF TGTGCCTGCCGGACAAATACCTACGAGCAGTACTTC
- TRBJ2-1 many TRBV6-6 CASSYSPVRGSSYNEQFF TGTGCCAGCAGTTACTCGCCGGTGCGTGGCAGCTCCTACAATGAGCAGTTCTTC
- TRBJ2-1 many TRBV29-1 CSVESVRGLSYNEQFF TGCAGCGTTGAGAGTGTGCGGGGCCTCTCCTACAATGAGCAGTTCTTC
- TRBJ2-1 few TRBV19 CASISGDRYGGEQFF TGTGCCAGTATTTCTGGGGACCGCTATGGCGGTGAGCAGTTCTTC
TRBD2 TRBJ2-7 many TRBV7-2 CASSPGGSFYEQYF TGTGCCAGCAGCCCGGGGGGTAGTTTCTACGAGCAGTACTTC
TRBD2 TRBJ2-3 many TRBV11-3 CASSRLAGEADTQYF TGTGCCAGCAGCCGCCTAGCGGGAGAGGCAGATACGCAGTATTTT
- TRBJ1-5 many TRBV30 CAWAVGGWNQPQHF TGTGCCTGGGCCGTCGGGGGTTGGAATCAGCCCCAGCATTTT
- TRBJ2-4 medium-sized TRBV9 CASSVGAGGGKNIQYF TGTGCCAGCAGCGTAGGGGCGGGCGGTGGCAAAAACATTCAGTACTTC
- TRBJ2-7 many TRBV4-2 CASSQEDGTYEQYF TGTGCCAGCAGCCAAGAGGACGGAACCTACGAGCAGTACTTC
- TRBJ1-1 medium-sized TRBV7-2 CASSPGQNTEAFF TGTGCCAGCAGCCCGGGACAGAACACTGAAGCTTTCTTT